What follows are 18 T cell receptor beta chains derived from one specimen sequenced in a study of blood T cells in healthy people across ages. PCR was performed a second time for 7 to 11 cycles using a sample-barcoded 5' primer and a J-beta primer mix. TCRdb called the 5' RACE reads again in MiXCR, with one record for every CDR3 protein. Of about 1.7 million distinct CDR3 sequences listed, under 30% are singletons. Sequenced sample: blood. Receptors originate from a woman aged 25 to 39 in good health.

This chain uses TRBV24-1 with TRBJ2-1; D possibly corresponds to TRBD2 (5 bases). V was cut by 6 bases and J by 3 bases, with 14 bases left in between. The CDR3 length is 15 residues. Germline CDR1 and CDR2: KGHDR and SFDVKD. CDR3 in amino acids: CATSNPTGFYNEQFF. The DNA of the CDR3 is TGTGCCACCAGTAACCCTACGGGGTTCTACAATGAGCAGTTCTTC.

The V and J genes are TRBV7-9 and TRBJ2-3; 9 bases line up with TRBD2. V gave up 7 bases and J gave up 4 bases; unmatched junction bases: 15. CDR1 and CDR2 (germline): SEHNR, FQNEAQ (reference sequence). This CDR3 is built from 17 residues. CDR3 coding DNA: TGTGCCAGCACCGCGGCGGGGGGGCGGGTTTGGGCAGATACGCAGTATTTT. It translates to CASTAAGGRVWADTQYF.

In its sample, this clonotype was seen a few times. The chain employs TRBV6-5 and TRBJ1-2; D remains ambiguous. The CDR3 totals 13 residues. The germline CDR1 and CDR2 sequences are MNHEY and SVGAGI. The V gene lost 6 bases and the J gene lost 3 bases, with 11 bases spanning the gap. The DNA for the CDR3 is TGTGCCAGCAGGACATTCGGACACTATGGCTACACCTTC. Amino acid sequence: CASRTFGHYGYTF.

The rearrangement links TRBV7-9 to TRBJ1-4; 7 bases line up with TRBD1. The germline V gene encodes CDR1 SEHNR and CDR2 FQNEAQ (reference sequence). There are 16 residues in the CDR3. After removal of 1 base from V and 5 bases from J, the junction contained 7 bases not matched to a gene. CDR3 in amino acids: CASSLGPRGRNEKLFF. Here the CDR3 DNA reads TGTGCCAGCAGCTTAGGCCCCAGGGGGAGGAATGAAAAACTGTTTTTT.

Worth noting for this clonotype: This clone may be a read error of a much larger clone one base away. This chain joins TRBV10-3 and TRBJ2-1; D is perhaps TRBD1 (6 bases). Trimming cost V 10 bases and J 7 bases, with 14 bases left between them. The length of the CDR3 is 12 residues. Per the germline V gene, CDR1 is ENHRY and CDR2 is SYGVKD. CDR3 amino acids: CASRGPMNEQFF. The CDR3 bases are TGTGCCAGCAGGGGTCCGATGAATGAGCAGTTCTTC.

In this sample, this clonotype turned up many times. The chain has TRBV14 and TRBJ2-1, with D tentatively TRBD2 (6 bases). Trimming removed 4 bases from V and 1 base from J, with 14 bases in between. The CDR3 extends over 16 amino acids. Germline V CDR1 and CDR2: SGHDN, FVKESK. The CDR3 region is CASSPSWRGSYNEQFF. The CDR3 DNA is TGTGCCAGCAGCCCCTCGTGGAGGGGATCCTACAATGAGCAGTTCTTC.

This clonotype was seen ten or more times. V and J are TRBV18 and TRBJ2-7; TRBD1 might be the D (5 bases). The CDR3 runs to 13 residues. With 0 bases removed from V and 6 bases from J, the gap between germline ends came to 9 bases. Germline V gives CDR1 KGHSH, CDR2 LQKENI. The CDR3: CASSPPGPGEQYF. The DNA for the CDR3 is TGTGCCAGCTCACCACCGGGGCCGGGCGAGCAGTACTTC.

The rearrangement links TRBV7-2 to TRBJ1-4, with 8 bases aligning to TRBD1. Unmatched junction bases numbered 5, after V lost 4 bases and J lost 4 bases. CDR3 size: 15 residues. The V gene's germline CDR1 is SGHTA and CDR2 FQGNSA. CDR3 sequence: CASSSGQGINEKLFF. As DNA, the CDR3 is TGTGCCAGCAGCTCCGGACAGGGTATTAATGAAAAACTGTTTTTT.

This clonotype has ten or more counts. This rearrangement joins TRBV7-2 to TRBJ2-3; 9 nucleotides match TRBD2. Per germline, CDR1 SGHTA and CDR2 FQGNSA. V gave up 1 base and J gave up 0 bases; unmatched junction bases: 2. This CDR3 is built from 16 residues. CDR3: CASSLGAGGSTDTQYF. In DNA, the CDR3 is TGTGCCAGCAGCTTAGGTGCGGGGGGGAGCACAGATACGCAGTATTTT.

This clonotype was seen at least ten times. The chain has TRBV11-3 and TRBJ2-4; D is perhaps TRBD1 (5 bases). This CDR3 is 14 amino acids long. Germline V gives CDR1 SGHNT, CDR2 YENEEA. Deletions cut 4 bases from V and 6 bases from J, with 13 bases between. In DNA form, the CDR3 reads TGTGCCAGCAGCTCGTTTATTGACAGAAACATTCAGTACTTC. This encodes CASSSFIDRNIQYF.

Comment on this clonotype: Germline and junction disagree at one end, which may indicate a read error. This chain joins TRBV6-2 or TRBV6-3 and TRBJ2-5; D may match TRBD1 or TRBD2 (5 bases each). This CDR3 is built from 12 residues. Per germline, CDR1 MNHEY and CDR2 SVGEGT. The CDR3 DNA sequence: TGTGCCAGCAGACGGGGCCAAGGGACCCAGTACTTC. It translates to CASRRGQGTQYF.

The J gene is TRBJ1-1, the V gene TRBV4-1, with a weak D call TRBD1 (6 bases). The CDR3 runs 14 residues. V was trimmed by 7 bases and J by 5 bases, leaving 17 bases between them. Germline CDR1 reads MGHRA; CDR2 reads YSYEKL. Here the CDR3 DNA reads TGCGCCAGCAAAGATACGGGGGCTGGGACTGAAGCTTTCTTT. This translates into CASKDTGAGTEAFF.

The chain recombines TRBV7-2 with TRBJ2-5; 9 bases are a match to TRBD2. The CDR3 covers 17 residues. In germline, CDR1 is SGHTA, CDR2 FQGNSA. The V segment lost 1 base and the J segment 0 bases; nucleotides outside the gene matches: 6. The CDR3 loop reads CASSLGLTSGYQETQYF. The CDR3 coding sequence is TGTGCCAGCAGCTTAGGCTTAACTAGCGGGTACCAAGAGACCCAGTACTTC.

This clonotype was found a few times. This may come from a read error, since a much larger clone is one base off. The chain couples TRBV12-3 or TRBV12-4 to TRBJ1-2, with TRBD1 identical over 9 bases. CDR3 length: 13 amino acids. V gave up 6 bases and J gave up 10 bases; unmatched junction bases: 9. In DNA form, the CDR3 reads TGTGCCAGCAGCCTAACAGGGGGCGATGACTACACCTTC. This codes for CASSLTGGDDYTF.

This sequence joins TRBV28 and TRBJ1-4; 7 bases agree with TRBD1. This CDR3 is 15 amino acids long. Germline trimming cut 6 bases from V and 11 bases from J; bases unmatched to any gene: 15. Germline values: CDR1 MDHEN, CDR2 SYDVKM. The CDR3 DNA is TGTGCCAGCAGCCTCGGGACAGAGCGGGATGGGAAACTGTTTTTT. Residues: CASSLGTERDGKLFF.

This clonotype showed up just a few times. Relative to the germline gene, one junction end is altered; a read error may explain this. V is TRBV7-9 and J is TRBJ2-4; the D gene is possibly TRBD1 (6 bases). CDR1 is SEHNR, CDR2 FQNEAQ, per germline (reference sequence). The CDR3 has 12 amino acids. The CDR3 loop reads CASTIPTGTLSF. The CDR3 DNA reads as TGTGCCAGCACCATTCCCACCGGGACACTTTCCTTC. The whole variable domain, filled in from reference TRBV7-9 and TRBJ2-4, reads DTGVSQNPRHKITKRGQNVTFRCDPISEHNRLYWYRQTLGQGPEFLTYFQNEAQLEKSRLLSDRFSAERPKGSFSTLEIQRTEQGDSAMYLCASTIPTGTLSFGAGTRLSVL.

The V and J genes are TRBV20-1 and TRBJ2-7; D not resolved. Trimming took 6 bases from V and 3 from J, leaving 18 bases between them. The CDR3 covers 14 residues. CDR1 and CDR2 (germline): DFQATT, SNEGSKA (reference sequence). The CDR3 nucleotides read TGCAGTGCCATCGAGCGACCGAGAAGCTACGAGCAGTACTTC. It codes for CSAIERPRSYEQYF.

This clonotype was counted a single time. This chain connects TRBV7-9 to TRBJ2-1; 7 nucleotides align to TRBD2. The V and J ends lost 3 bases and 5 bases, in that order; junction bases with no gene match: 7. Germline V gene sequence: CDR1 SEHNR, CDR2 FQNEAQ (reference sequence). The CDR3 is made up of 15 amino acids. The CDR3 loop is CASSFYWGGHNEQFF. The CDR3 coding sequence is TGTGCCAGCAGCTTCTATTGGGGGGGACACAATGAGCAGTTCTTC.